The clone carrying this T cell receptor (beta chain) appeared a few times. Its antigen remains unknown. These data originate in a study of T cells after yellow fever vaccination. Study overall: Preparation used SMART-Seq v4 Ultra Low Input for the low-cell-number fractions.

TCRdb re-derived calls from the 5' RACE reads in MiXCR, one entry per CDR3 protein. Of 500,000 to 650,000 distinct CDR3 sequences in the sample, approximately 13% were seen once. Germline V gene sequence: CDR1 SGDLS, CDR2 YYNGEE. J lost 5 bases, V lost 2 bases, and 2 bases had no gene match. The CDR3 totals 14 residues. Study results and caveats: Only a minor proportion of clonotypes was detected across both CD4 and CD8 compartments. Within FACS-sorted repertoires, abundant clonotypes contaminating from the bulk population could be present.

The TCR originated in a man aged 25-45 years who received the YFV17D yellow fever vaccine. Sequences were derived from PBMCs, sampled on the day of the yellow fever booster vaccination. The V call is TRBV9, the J call TRBJ2-5; TRBD1 agrees at 11 bases. CDR3 DNA: TGTGCCAGCAGCGTGGACAGGGGGCACGAGACCCAGTACTTC. Protein: CASSVDRGHETQYF.